The 5 T cell receptor beta chains reported below all come from one sample, sequenced in a study of PD-L1 blockade in urothelial cancer. The time point was: peripheral blood 6 weeks after treatment start. Method: immunoSEQ multiplex PCR; TCRdb's copy keeps in-frame clones and lacks some. The sample contains around 53,000 clones, 70% to 85% of which appear only once. This specimen consisted of PBMCs, obtained around atezolizumab (anti-PD-L1) treatment. The receptors shown here come from a man aged 50-60 years with urothelial cancer.

V gene TRBV2 combines with J gene TRBJ2-6; D is uncertain. The CDR3 contains 15 residues. Per germline, CDR1 SNHLY and CDR2 FYNNEI. V lost 4 bases to trimming and J lost 4 bases, with 11 bases between them. This chain's CDR3 is CASSVLALGANVLTF. In DNA, the CDR3 is TGTGCCAGCAGTGTGTTAGCTCTGGGGGCCAACGTCCTGACTTTC.

The chain is built from TRBV6-6 and TRBJ1-6; 8 nucleotides line up with TRBD1. Germline CDR1 reads MNHNY; CDR2 reads SVGAGI (reference sequence). The junction had 6 bases not matched to a gene; V was cut back by 2 bases and J by 6 bases. The CDR3 spans 16 residues. The CDR3: CASSYPGQATNSPLHF. CDR3 coding DNA: TGTGCCAGCAGTTACCCGGGACAGGCGACTAATTCACCCCTCCACTTT.

This rearrangement joins TRBV4-1 to TRBJ2-7, with D uncertain. This CDR3 has 13 residues. From germline, CDR1 is MGHRA and CDR2 YSYEKL. The V gene lost 2 bases and the J gene lost 0 bases, with 5 bases spanning the gap. In nucleotides, the CDR3 is TGCGCCAGCAGCCAATCGAGCTCCTACGAGCAGTACTTC. Its protein product is CASSQSSSYEQYF.

The chain employs TRBV18 and TRBJ1-6, with 7 nucleotides matching TRBD1. V lost 3 bases and J lost 7; bases outside the gene matches: 3. From germline, CDR1 is KGHSH and CDR2 LQKENI. This CDR3 contains 14 residues. The CDR3 here is CASSPTGDNSPLHF. The CDR3 bases are TGTGCCAGCTCACCCACAGGGGACAATTCACCCCTCCACTTT.

The rearrangement joins TRBV10-3 to TRBJ1-2; D gene ambiguous. Trimming took off 2 bases at V and 0 bases at J, with 10 bases between the two ends. The CDR3 totals 15 residues. The germline gives CDR1 ENHRY, CDR2 SYGVKD. The CDR3 loop is CAISEARQANYGYTF. For the CDR3, the DNA is TGTGCCATCAGTGAGGCACGACAAGCTAACTATGGCTACACCTTC.